These 8 T cell receptor beta chains came from one sample sequenced in a study of shared clonotypes between healthy human individuals. CD45RO negativity and positive selection for CCR7 defined naive CD8 cells, a population that excluded terminally differentiated effector memory CD45RA+ cells. The table came from immunoSEQ multiplex PCR; TCRdb's copy has only in-frame clones and leaves some out. The table shows fewer than 700,000 clones, with approximately 95% occurring only once. Specimen: naive CD8+ T cells sorted from blood. These receptors were obtained from a young woman in good health.

This clone appeared a single time. The rearrangement joins TRBV5-8 to TRBJ1-2; perhaps TRBD1 as D (6 bases). CDR1 and CDR2 (germline): SGHTS, YDEGEE. The V end was cut by 2 bases, the J end by 8 bases, with 16 bases between. This CDR3 has 14 residues. The CDR3 sequence is CASSFRDTLIGYTF. The CDR3 nucleotides are TGTGCCAGCAGCTTCCGGGACACTCTAATCGGCTACACCTTC. Full variable domain (remainder filled in from reference TRBV5-8 and TRBJ1-2): EAGVTQSPTHLIKTRGQQATLRCSPISGHTSVYWYQQALGLGLQFLLWYDEGEERNRGNFPPRFSGRQFPNYSSELNVNALELEDSALYLCASSFRDTLIGYTFGSGTRLTVV.

The chain uses TRBV29-1 and TRBJ2-1, with 7 nucleotides matching TRBD1. The CDR3 has 14 residues. Germline lookup yields CDR1 SQVTM and CDR2 ANQGSEA. V lost 6 bases, J lost 0 bases, and 5 bases stayed unmatched. The CDR3 coding sequence is TGCAGCGTACAGACAGGGAACTCCTACAATGAGCAGTTCTTC. Amino acid sequence: CSVQTGNSYNEQFF.

The gene calls are TRBV4-1 and TRBJ1-5; D remains unclear. Germline V lookup: CDR1 MGHRA, CDR2 YSYEKL. There are 15 residues in the CDR3. Trimming took off 4 bases at V and 0 bases at J, with 10 bases between the two ends. CDR3 in amino acids: CASSPNQHSNQPQHF. In nucleotides, the CDR3 is TGCGCCAGCAGCCCAAACCAACATAGCAATCAGCCCCAGCATTTT.

This rearrangement joins TRBV28 to TRBJ1-4; TRBD1 agrees at 7 bases. CDR3 length equals 15 residues. Germline loops: CDR1 MDHEN, CDR2 SYDVKM. Losses at the gene ends were 5 bases for V and 4 bases for J; bases not matched to a gene: 7. CDR3 DNA sequence: TGTGCCAGCAGTCTCCCAGGGACAGTTAATGAAAAACTGTTTTTT. This codes for CASSLPGTVNEKLFF.

J is TRBJ2-6 and V is TRBV15, with D maybe TRBD2 (5 bases). The germline V and J ends were trimmed by 0 bases and 3 bases, with 9 bases remaining between them. CDR3 length: 16 amino acids. CDR1 and CDR2 (germline): LNHNV, YYDKDF (reference sequence). The CDR3 region is CATSRDPGYGANVLTF. In DNA form, the CDR3 reads TGTGCCACCAGCAGAGACCCGGGATATGGGGCCAACGTCCTGACTTTC. Full variable domain (outside the CDR3, taken from reference TRBV15 and TRBJ2-6): DAMVIQNPRYQVTQFGKPVTLSCSQTLNHNVMYWYQQKSSQAPKLLFHYYDKDFNNEADTPDNFQSRRPNTSFCFLDIRSPGLGDTAMYLCATSRDPGYGANVLTFGAGSRLTVL.

As to this clone: The identical CDR3 is also encoded by other nucleotide sequences in the sample. The chain links TRBV27 to TRBJ1-1; 10 bases line up with TRBD1. The CDR3 extends over 15 amino acids. In germline, CDR1 is MNHEY, CDR2 SMNVEV (reference sequence). Trimming took 1 base from V and 5 from J; bases not matched to a gene: 4. The CDR3 nucleotides are TGTGCCAGCAGTTTATGGGGACAGGGGAATACTGAAGCTTTCTTT. Its protein product is CASSLWGQGNTEAFF.

The chain employs TRBV10-3 and TRBJ1-2, with D unresolved. Trimming pared 6 bases from V and 3 bases from J, leaving 2 bases between. The CDR3 contains 10 residues. The germline CDR1 and CDR2 sequences are ENHRY and SYGVKD. The CDR3 DNA reads TGTGCCATCAGGGACTATGGCTACACCTTC. Its translation: CAIRDYGYTF.

The J gene is TRBJ2-4, the V gene TRBV7-9; 14 nucleotides align to TRBD2. The CDR3 extends over 19 amino acids. After removal of 4 bases from V and 6 bases from J, the junction contained 14 bases not matched to a gene. CDR1 is SEHNR, CDR2 FQNEAQ, per germline (reference sequence). The CDR3 loop reads CASSSHSGTSGSAINIQYF. The CDR3 DNA reads TGTGCCAGCAGCTCCCACTCCGGGACTAGCGGGAGTGCGATAAACATTCAGTACTTC.